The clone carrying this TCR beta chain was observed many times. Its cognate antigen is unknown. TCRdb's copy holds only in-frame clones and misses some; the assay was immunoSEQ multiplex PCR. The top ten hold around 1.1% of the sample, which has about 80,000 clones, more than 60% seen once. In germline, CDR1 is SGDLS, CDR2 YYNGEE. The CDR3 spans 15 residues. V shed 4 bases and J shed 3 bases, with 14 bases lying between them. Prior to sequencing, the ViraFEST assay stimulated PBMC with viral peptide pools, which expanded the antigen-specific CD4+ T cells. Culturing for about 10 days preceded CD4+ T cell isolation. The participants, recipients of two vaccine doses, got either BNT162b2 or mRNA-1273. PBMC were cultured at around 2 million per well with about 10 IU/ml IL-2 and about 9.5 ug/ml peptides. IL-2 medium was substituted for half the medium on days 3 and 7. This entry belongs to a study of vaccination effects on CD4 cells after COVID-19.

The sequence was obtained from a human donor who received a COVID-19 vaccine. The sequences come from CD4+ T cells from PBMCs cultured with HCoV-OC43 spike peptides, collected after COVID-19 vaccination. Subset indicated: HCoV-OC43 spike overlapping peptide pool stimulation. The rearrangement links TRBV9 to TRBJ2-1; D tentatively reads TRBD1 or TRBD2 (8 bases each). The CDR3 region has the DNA TGTGCCAGCAGCCGGGGGGGGACAGGCTACAATGAGCAGTTCTTC. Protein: CASSRGGTGYNEQFF. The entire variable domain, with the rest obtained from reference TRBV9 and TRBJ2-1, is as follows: DSGVTQTPKHLITATGQRVTLRCSPRSGDLSVYWYQQSLDQGLQFLIQYYNGEERAKGNILERFSAQQFPDLHSELNLSSLELGDSALYFCASSRGGTGYNEQFFGPGTRLTVL.